This TCR beta chain was captured in a study of Ad26.COV2.S vaccination and SARS-CoV-2 variants. Notes on the study in general: Vaccinees and placebo recipients showed similar non-spike TCR breadth. It is possible that the TCR breadth and depth analyses underestimated the total T cell responses.

Generated by immunoSEQ multiplex PCR, the TCRdb table keeps only in-frame clones and is missing some. The profile shows roughly 380,000 clones, roughly 90% of them singletons. The treatment is: 15 to 20 received Ad26.COV2.S at low or high dose, single or two shots; several received placebo; per-sample allocation not given. Collection of samples fell on day 63 after the first vaccine or placebo injection. In regard to this clone: Its antigen is currently unknown.

This CDR3 region has 14 residues. The V end was cut by 0 bases, the J end by 6 bases, with 8 bases between. Germline CDR1 reads KGHDR; CDR2 reads SFDVKD. The genes are TRBV24-1 and TRBJ2-1; a possible D gene is TRBD1 (5 bases). The clonotype originates from a person between 18 and 60 years old who received the Ad26.COV2.S COVID-19 vaccine or a placebo. Sequences were derived from peripheral blood, sampled in a trial of Ad26.COV2.S vaccine versus placebo. The CDR3, as DNA: TGTGCCACCAGTGATTTGGCCAGGGTCAATGAGCAGTTCTTC. This gives the protein CATSDLARVNEQFF.